The sequence of this T cell receptor beta chain was determined in a study of identical twins. This clonotype was detected many times. No antigen is known for it. Overall study findings and caveats: Excess twin sharing in beta out-of-frame sequences was weaker. Within cord blood, abundant beta clonotypes carried fewer insertions, but memory repertoires showed no such trend. Within monozygotic twins, out-of-frame TCR alpha sharing was underestimated by the models.

Every sampled donor was Caucasian and healthy. TCRdb fed the 5' RACE reads into MiXCR, producing one record per CDR3 protein. Of roughly 710,000 distinct CDR3 sequences listed, approximately 6% are singletons. The V and J ends lost 8 bases and 6 bases, in that order; junction bases with no gene match: 7. This CDR3 spans 14 amino acids. This receptor was obtained from a man between 18 and 35 years old in good health. The specimen was naive T cells sorted from blood. The V gene is TRBV12-3 or TRBV12-4, the J gene TRBJ1-6; 7 bases align to TRBD1. DNA of the CDR3: TGTGCCAGCGGGCGTGGGACAGTTAATTCACCCCTCCACTTT. Translating it yields CASGRGTVNSPLHF.